This T cell receptor (beta chain) was captured in a study of response to subunit inactivated influenza vaccine. TCRdb analysed the RT-PCR reads with MiXCR anew, one entry per CDR3 protein. The sample yields about 650,000 distinct CDR3 sequences, 12% to 15% seen once. This clonotype appeared many times. There are 13 residues in the CDR3. V was shortened by 1 base and J by 7 bases, with 13 bases between the two germline ends. From germline, CDR1 is SQVTM and CDR2 ANQGSEA. This TCR was recovered from a man aged 45-65 years who received an inactivated influenza vaccine. The chain is built from TRBV29-1 and TRBJ2-5; D not resolved. The sample here was PBMCs from blood, taken approximately 15 days before vaccination. CDR3 loop: CSVEGRVVGTQYF. CDR3 in DNA: TGCAGCGTTGAAGGACGTGTGGTAGGGACCCAGTACTTC.